These 9 T cell receptor beta chains share one sample of origin, sequenced in a study of T cells in localized non-small cell lung cancer. Profiled with immunoSEQ multiplex PCR; TCRdb holds only in-frame clones, not every one. Of 70,000 to 90,000 clones in the sample, 65% to 85% were seen once. This material consisted of peripheral blood, taken before any cancer treatment. The source of these receptors is a female donor older than 55 with stage I lung adenocarcinoma.

CDR3 bases: TGTGCCAGCAGCCAAGGACAGGGTTTGTACGAGCAGTACTTC. It codes for CASSQGQGLYEQYF. This chain connects TRBV4-2 to TRBJ2-7, with 7 bases identical to TRBD1. The CDR3 contains 14 residues. From germline, CDR1 is LGHNA and CDR2 YNFKEQ. V gave up 1 base and J gave up 4 bases; unmatched junction bases: 4.

The chain employs TRBV14 and TRBJ1-6; D gene uncertain. V lost 0 bases and J lost 6, with 9 bases in between. Germline CDR1 SGHDN, CDR2 FVKESK. CDR3 size: 15 residues. The CDR3 coding sequence is TGTGCCAGCAGCCAAGATCGAGCCGGTAATTCACCCCTCCACTTT. It specifies CASSQDRAGNSPLHF.

The rearrangement uses TRBV4-2 and TRBJ1-1, with D hard to call. Trimming took 1 base from V and 8 from J, leaving 11 bases between them. The CDR3 is 13 amino acids. The germline V gene encodes CDR1 LGHNA and CDR2 YNFKEQ. CDR3 sequence: CASSQVGRAEAFF. CDR3 bases: TGTGCCAGCAGCCAAGTAGGCCGGGCCGAAGCTTTCTTT.

The gene calls are TRBV5-1 and TRBJ2-1, with 10 positions matching TRBD1. Per germline, CDR1 SGHRS and CDR2 YFSETQ. The CDR3 loop spans 15 amino acids. V lost 4 bases, J lost 7 bases, and 8 bases stayed unmatched. The CDR3 bases are TGCGCCAGCAGCCTAGGACAGGGGGTTGTAAATGAGCAGTTCTTC. This sequence encodes CASSLGQGVVNEQFF.

This CDR3 reads CASSRTSWTQYF. DNA for the CDR3: TGTGCCAGCAGCCGGACCTCCTGGACCCAGTACTTC. The J gene is TRBJ2-5, the V gene TRBV7-2; D not certain. Trimming removed 5 bases at V and 7 bases at J, with 11 bases between. CDR1 SGHTA and CDR2 FQGNSA come from the germline V gene. The CDR3 spans 12 residues.

This clone showed up just once. The chain recombines TRBV5-1 with TRBJ1-1; D gene ambiguous. The CDR3 has 13 amino acids. Trimming took off 0 bases at V and 2 bases at J, with 5 bases between the two ends. Germline CDR1 is SGHRS and CDR2 is YFSETQ. CDR3 loop: CASSLARNTEAFF. CDR3 sequence (DNA): TGCGCCAGCAGCTTGGCCAGAAACACTGAAGCTTTCTTT.

This clone was detected only a few times. The J gene is TRBJ1-5, the V gene TRBV6-5; D perhaps matches TRBD1 (5 bases). This CDR3 has 13 amino acids. CDR1 and CDR2 (germline): MNHEY, SVGAGI. Between the trimmed V and J ends, which lost 6 bases and 10 bases, there was a span of 16 bases. CDR3 nucleotides: TGTGCCAGCAGATCCTATCCTGGGGGACCCCAGCATTTT. Amino acid sequence: CASRSYPGGPQHF.

This sequence joins TRBV11-2 and TRBJ1-6; D is possibly TRBD1 (5 bases). The CDR3 is made up of 14 amino acids. The V end lost 3 bases, the J end lost 6 bases, and 9 bases lay between the germline ends. Germline CDR1 SGHAT, CDR2 FQNNGV. The CDR3 loop is CASSLGVSNSPLHF. The CDR3 DNA reads as TGTGCCAGCAGCTTGGGGGTTAGTAATTCACCCCTCCACTTT.

The V gene is TRBV5-6, the J gene TRBJ2-7; a weak D match, TRBD2 (6 bases). Between the trimmed V and J ends, which lost 1 base and 6 bases, there was a span of 14 bases. The CDR3 extends over 14 amino acids. Per the germline V gene, CDR1 is SGHDT and CDR2 is YYEEEE. The CDR3 nucleotides are TGTGCCAGCAGCTTGCCACTAGCCCGAGGCGAGCAGTACTTC. It specifies CASSLPLARGEQYF.